This note documents a single T cell receptor (beta chain) sequence. The antigen is not known. This record comes from a study of OX40 agonist ivuxolimab in advanced cancers. Study-level background: Melanoma, hepatocellular carcinoma, head and neck or renal cell cancer occurred in dose-escalation patients. A male proportion of around 86% was recorded, with mean age around 64 years and range about 20 to 79. There were three patients with partial responses, one having hepatocellular carcinoma and two cutaneous melanoma.

Findings and caveats of the study: Antigen specificity was not determined for the expanded peripheral T cells.

The V end was cut by 4 bases, the J end by 2 bases, with 12 bases between. CDR1 SGHAT and CDR2 FQDESV come from the germline V gene (reference sequence). This CDR3 has 16 amino acids. Measured with immunoSEQ multiplex PCR; TCRdb has only the in-frame clones, and not every one. The table includes more than 10,000 clones, less than 85% detected once. The chain uses TRBV11-1 and TRBJ1-6; possible D gene TRBD1, 5 bases. This specimen was CD4+ or CD8+ T cells sorted from blood, taken in a trial of the OX40 agonist ivuxolimab. The receptor was derived from an adult with an advanced solid tumor such as melanoma, head and neck, liver or kidney cancer. The CDR3 region has the DNA TGTGCCAGCAGCTCACCCGTGGGGGCCTATAATTCACCCCTCCACTTT. It specifies CASSSPVGAYNSPLHF.